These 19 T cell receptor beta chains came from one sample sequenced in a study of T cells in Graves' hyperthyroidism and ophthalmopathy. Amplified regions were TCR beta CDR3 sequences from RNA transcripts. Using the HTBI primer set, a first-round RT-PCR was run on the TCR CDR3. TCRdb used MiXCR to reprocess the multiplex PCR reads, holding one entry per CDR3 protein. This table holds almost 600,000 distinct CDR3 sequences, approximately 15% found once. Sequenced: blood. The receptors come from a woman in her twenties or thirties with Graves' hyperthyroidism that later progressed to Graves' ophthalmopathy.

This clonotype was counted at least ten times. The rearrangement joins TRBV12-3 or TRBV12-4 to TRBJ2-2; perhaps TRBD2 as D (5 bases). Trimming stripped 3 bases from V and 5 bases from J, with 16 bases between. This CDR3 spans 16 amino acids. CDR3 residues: CASSFSASFGTGELFF. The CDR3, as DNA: TGTGCCAGCAGTTTCTCGGCTAGCTTTGGTACCGGGGAGCTGTTTTTT.

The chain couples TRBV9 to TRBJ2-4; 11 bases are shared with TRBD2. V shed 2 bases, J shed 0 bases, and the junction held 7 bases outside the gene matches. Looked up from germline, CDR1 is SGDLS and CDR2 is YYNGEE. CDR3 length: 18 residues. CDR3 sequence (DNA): TGTGCCAGCAGCGTTGATAGCGGGAGGGCCGGAGCCAAAAACATTCAGTACTTC. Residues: CASSVDSGRAGAKNIQYF.

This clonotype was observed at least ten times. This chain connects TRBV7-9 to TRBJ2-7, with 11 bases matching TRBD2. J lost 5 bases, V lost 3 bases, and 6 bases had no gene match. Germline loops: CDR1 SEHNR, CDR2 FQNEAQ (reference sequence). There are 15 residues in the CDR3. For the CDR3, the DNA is TGTGCCAGCAGCTTCACTAGCGGGAGCATCGACGAGCAGTACTTC. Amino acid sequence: CASSFTSGSIDEQYF.

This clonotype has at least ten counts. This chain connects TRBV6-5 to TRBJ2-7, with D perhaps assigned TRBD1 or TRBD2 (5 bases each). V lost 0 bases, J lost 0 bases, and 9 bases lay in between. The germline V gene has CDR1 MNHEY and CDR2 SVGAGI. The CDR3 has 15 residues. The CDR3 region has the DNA TGTGCCAGCAGTTACTCCGGGACGGACTCCTACGAGCAGTACTTC. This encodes CASSYSGTDSYEQYF.

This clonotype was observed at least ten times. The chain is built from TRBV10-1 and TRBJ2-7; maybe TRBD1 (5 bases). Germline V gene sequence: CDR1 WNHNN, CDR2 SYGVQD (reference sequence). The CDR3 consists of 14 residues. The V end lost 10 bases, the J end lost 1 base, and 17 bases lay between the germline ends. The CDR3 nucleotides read TGCGCCACCTCCCAAGCAGGACAATCCTACGAGCAGTACTTC. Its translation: CATSQAGQSYEQYF.

CDR3 amino acids: CSETPSWGVVGGETQYF. The CDR3 DNA sequence: TGCAGTGAAACGCCGAGTTGGGGTGTTGTGGGTGGGGAGACCCAGTACTTC. The V gene is TRBV20-1, the J gene TRBJ2-5; D is uncertain. Between the trimmed V and J ends, which lost 7 bases and 5 bases, there was a span of 29 bases. Looked up from germline, CDR1 is DFQATT and CDR2 is SNEGSKA (reference sequence). The CDR3 sequence is 17 residues long.

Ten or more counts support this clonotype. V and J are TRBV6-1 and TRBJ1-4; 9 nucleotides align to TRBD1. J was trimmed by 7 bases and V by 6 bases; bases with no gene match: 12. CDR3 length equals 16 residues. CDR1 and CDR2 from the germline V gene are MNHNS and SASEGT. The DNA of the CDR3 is TGTGCCAGCAGCCGGATCCCGGGACAGGGTGGTGAAAAACTGTTTTTT. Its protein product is CASSRIPGQGGEKLFF.

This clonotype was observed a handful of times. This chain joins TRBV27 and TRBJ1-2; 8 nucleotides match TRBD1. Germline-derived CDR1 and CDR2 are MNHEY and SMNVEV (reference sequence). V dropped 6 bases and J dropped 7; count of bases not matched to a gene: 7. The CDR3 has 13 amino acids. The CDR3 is CASSYQGAGGYTF. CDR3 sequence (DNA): TGTGCCAGCAGCTACCAGGGGGCAGGTGGCTACACCTTC.

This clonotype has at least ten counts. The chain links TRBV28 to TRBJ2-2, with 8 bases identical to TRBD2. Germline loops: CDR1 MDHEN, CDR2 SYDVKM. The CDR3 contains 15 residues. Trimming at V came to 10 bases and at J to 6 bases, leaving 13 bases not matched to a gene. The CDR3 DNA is TGTGCCACCTACCAAGCGGGAGTTGGGTCCGGGGAGCTGTTTTTT. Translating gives CATYQAGVGSGELFF.

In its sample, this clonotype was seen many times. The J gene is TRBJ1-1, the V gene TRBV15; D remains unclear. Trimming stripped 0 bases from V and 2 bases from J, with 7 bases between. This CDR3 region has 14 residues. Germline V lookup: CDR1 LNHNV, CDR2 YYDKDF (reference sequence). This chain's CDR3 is CATSREEGNTEAFF. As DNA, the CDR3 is TGTGCCACCAGCAGAGAAGAGGGAAACACTGAAGCTTTCTTT.

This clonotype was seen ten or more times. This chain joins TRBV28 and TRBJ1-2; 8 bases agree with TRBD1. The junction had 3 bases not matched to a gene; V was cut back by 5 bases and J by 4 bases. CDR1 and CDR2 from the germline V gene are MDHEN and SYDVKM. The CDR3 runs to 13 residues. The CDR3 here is CASSQDRAYGYTF. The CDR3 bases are TGTGCCAGCAGTCAGGACAGGGCCTATGGCTACACCTTC.

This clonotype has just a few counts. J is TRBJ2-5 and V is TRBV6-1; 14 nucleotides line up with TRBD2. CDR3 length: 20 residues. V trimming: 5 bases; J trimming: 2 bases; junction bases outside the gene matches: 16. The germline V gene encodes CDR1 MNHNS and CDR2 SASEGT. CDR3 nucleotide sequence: TGTGCCAGCAGTTCCGCGCTTCGACTAGCGGGAGGGCCGCGTCAAGAGACCCAGTACTTC. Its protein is CASSSALRLAGGPRQETQYF.

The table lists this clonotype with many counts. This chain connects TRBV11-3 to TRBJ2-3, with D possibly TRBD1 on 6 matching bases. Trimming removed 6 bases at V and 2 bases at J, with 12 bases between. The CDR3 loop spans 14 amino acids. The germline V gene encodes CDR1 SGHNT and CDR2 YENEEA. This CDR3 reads CASRPTGFTDTQYF. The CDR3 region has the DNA TGTGCCAGCAGACCGACAGGCTTCACAGATACGCAGTATTTT.

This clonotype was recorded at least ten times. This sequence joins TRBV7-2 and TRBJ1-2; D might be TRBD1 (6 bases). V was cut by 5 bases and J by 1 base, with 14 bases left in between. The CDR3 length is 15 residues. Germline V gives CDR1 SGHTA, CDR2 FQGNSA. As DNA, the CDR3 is TGTGCCAGCAGCCCTGGGCAGGGGCTTAACTATGGCTACACCTTC. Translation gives CASSPGQGLNYGYTF.

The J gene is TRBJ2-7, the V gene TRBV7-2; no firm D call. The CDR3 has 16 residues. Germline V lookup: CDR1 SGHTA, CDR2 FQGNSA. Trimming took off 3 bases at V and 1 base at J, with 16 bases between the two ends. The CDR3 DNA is TGTGCCAGCAGCTTCGGGTCGGGCGGAAGTTCCTACGAGCAGTACTTC. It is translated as CASSFGSGGSSYEQYF.

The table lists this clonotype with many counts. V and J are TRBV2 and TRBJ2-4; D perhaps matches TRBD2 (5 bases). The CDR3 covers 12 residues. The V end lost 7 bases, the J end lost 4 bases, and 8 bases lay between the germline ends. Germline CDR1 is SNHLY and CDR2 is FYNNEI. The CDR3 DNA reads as TGTGCCAGCAAGCCGGGGAAAAACATTCAGTACTTC. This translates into CASKPGKNIQYF. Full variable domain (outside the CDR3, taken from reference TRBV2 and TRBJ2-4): EPEVTQTPSHQVTQMGQEVILRCVPISNHLYFYWYRQILGQKVEFLVSFYNNEISEKSEIFDDQFSVERPDGSNFTLKIRSTKLEDSAMYFCASKPGKNIQYFGAGTRLSVL.

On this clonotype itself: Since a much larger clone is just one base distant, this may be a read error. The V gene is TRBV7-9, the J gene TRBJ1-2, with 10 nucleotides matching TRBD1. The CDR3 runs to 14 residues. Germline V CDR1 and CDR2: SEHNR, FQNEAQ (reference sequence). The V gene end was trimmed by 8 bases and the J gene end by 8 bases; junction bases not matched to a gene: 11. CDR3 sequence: CASGSSGTGDGYTF. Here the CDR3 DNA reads TGTGCCAGCGGCTCCTCCGGGACAGGGGACGGCTACACCTTC.

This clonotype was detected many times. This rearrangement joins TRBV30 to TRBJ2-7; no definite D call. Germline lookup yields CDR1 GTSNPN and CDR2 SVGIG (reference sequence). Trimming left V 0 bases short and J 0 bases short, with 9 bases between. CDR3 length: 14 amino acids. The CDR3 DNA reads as TGTGCCTGGAGTGTACAGTCCTTCTCCTACGAGCAGTACTTC. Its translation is CAWSVQSFSYEQYF.

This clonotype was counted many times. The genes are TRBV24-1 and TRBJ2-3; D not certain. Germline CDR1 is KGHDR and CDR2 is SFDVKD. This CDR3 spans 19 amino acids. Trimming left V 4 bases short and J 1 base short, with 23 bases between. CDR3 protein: CATSDVIDPEEWRTDTQYF. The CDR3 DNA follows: TGTGCCACCAGTGACGTTATCGACCCCGAAGAGTGGCGCACAGATACGCAGTATTTT.